This T cell receptor (beta chain) was sequenced for a study of cytomegalovirus exposure and HLA in healthy donors. Regarding the study as a whole: Across donors, most TCRs were seen rarely, yet some public ones were widespread. When analyzed later, a missense DCLRE1C variant was found to be linked to TCR beta V- and J-gene trimming. Cytomegalovirus association was assigned to about 150 TCR beta chains.

About this clone itself: The antigen remains undetermined.

Per germline, CDR1 MDHEN and CDR2 SYDVKM. The V end was cut by 6 bases, the J end by 6 bases, with 21 bases between. The length of the CDR3 is 15 residues. The PCR contained 60 Vbeta and 13 Jbeta primers. The table came from immunoSEQ multiplex PCR; TCRdb's copy has only in-frame clones and leaves some out. The sample holds 150,000 or so clones, roughly 79% seen once. This chain uses TRBV28 with TRBJ2-7; a possible D gene is TRBD1 (7 bases). Sequenced sample: PBMCs. The clonotype originates from a man aged 50-60 years in good health and CMV-seropositive. DNA of the CDR3: TGTGCCAGCAGCCCAGGGGGGAGTCGGGTAGGCGAGCAGTACGTC. Its translation: CASSPGGSRVGEQYV.